The subject of this entry is one T cell receptor beta chain. These data originate in a study of cytomegalovirus exposure and HLA in healthy donors. PCR was performed using 60 Vbeta and 13 Jbeta primers. The protocol was immunoSEQ multiplex PCR, while the TCRdb copy is restricted to in-frame clones and leaves out a portion. The sample shows 150,000 to 200,000 clones, 82% of them seen only once. The ends were cut back, 1 base at V and 4 bases at J, with 16 bases in the middle. Germline V CDR1 and CDR2: SGHVS, FQNEAQ. The CDR3 is made up of 16 amino acids. The TCR comes from a girl aged 10 to 17 in good health and CMV-seropositive. The sequencing sample was made of PBMCs. The chain recombines TRBV7-8 with TRBJ1-2, with a weak D call TRBD1 (5 bases). CDR3: CASSLGPTGGFYGYTF. CDR3 in DNA: TGTGCCAGCAGCTTAGGCCCAACCGGGGGGTTCTATGGCTACACCTTC.